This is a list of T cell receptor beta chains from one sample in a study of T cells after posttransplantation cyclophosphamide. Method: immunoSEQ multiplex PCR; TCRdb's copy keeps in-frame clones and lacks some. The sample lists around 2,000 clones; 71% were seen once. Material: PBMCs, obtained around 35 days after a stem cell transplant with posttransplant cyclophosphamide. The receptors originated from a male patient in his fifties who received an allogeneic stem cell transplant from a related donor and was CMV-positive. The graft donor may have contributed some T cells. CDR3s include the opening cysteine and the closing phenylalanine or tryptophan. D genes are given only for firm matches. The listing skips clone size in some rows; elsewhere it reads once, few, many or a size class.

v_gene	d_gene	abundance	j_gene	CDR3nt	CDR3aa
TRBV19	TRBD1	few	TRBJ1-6	TGTGCCAGCCGGGACAGGGGGCCGAGCCACTATTCACCCCCCCACTTT	CASRDRGPSHYSPPHF
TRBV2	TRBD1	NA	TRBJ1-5	TGTGCCAGCACCGGGACAGGGAACAATCAGCCCCAGCATTTT	CASTGTGNNQPQHF
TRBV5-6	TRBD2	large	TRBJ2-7	TGTGCCAGCAGCTTATCAGGACTAGCGGACACCTACGAGCAGTACTTC	CASSLSGLADTYEQYF
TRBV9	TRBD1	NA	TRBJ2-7	TGTGCCAGCAGCGGTGACGGGACAGGCTACTACGAGCAGTACTTC	CASSGDGTGYYEQYF
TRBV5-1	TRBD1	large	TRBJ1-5	TGCGCCAGCAGCTTGGGAGACAGGGAGAACAATCAGCCCCAGCATTTT	CASSLGDRENNQPQHF
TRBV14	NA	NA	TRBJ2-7	TGTGCCAGCAGCCACCCTCCAGTCAGCTACGAGCAGTACTTC	CASSHPPVSYEQYF
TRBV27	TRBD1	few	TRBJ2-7	TGTGCCAGCAGTCTGATTACCGGACAGGGGCCCTCCTACGAGCAGTACTTC	CASSLITGQGPSYEQYF
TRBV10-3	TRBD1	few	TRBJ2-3	TGTGCCATCAGTGAAAACAGGGGCGCAGATACGCAGTATTTT	CAISENRGADTQYF
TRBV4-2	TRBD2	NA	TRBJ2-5	TGTGCCAGCAGCCTTTCGGCGGGCGGGAGTTCCCAAGAGACCCAGTACTTC	CASSLSAGGSSQETQYF
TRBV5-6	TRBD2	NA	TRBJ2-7	TGTGCCAGCAGCTTTGGGAGGGGTTACGAGCAGTACTTC	CASSFGRGYEQYF
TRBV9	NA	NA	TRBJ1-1	TGTGCCAGCAGCGCCACAAGGAACACTGAAGCTTTCTTT	CASSATRNTEAFF
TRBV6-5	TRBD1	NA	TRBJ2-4	TGTGCCAGCAGTTACCAGGACAGGCCTAGCATTCAGTACTTC	CASSYQDRPSIQYF
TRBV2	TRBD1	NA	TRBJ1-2	TGTGCCAGCAGTGACCAGGGGGCTAGCGGCTACACCTTC	CASSDQGASGYTF
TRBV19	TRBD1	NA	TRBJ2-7	TGTGCCAGTAGTATAGGGACAGGGGTCGGCTACGAGCAGTACTTC	CASSIGTGVGYEQYF
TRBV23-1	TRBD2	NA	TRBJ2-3	TGCGCCAGCAGTCAATCTCGGCTAGCGGGAGGGCCATGGCCAGATACGCAGTATTTT	CASSQSRLAGGPWPDTQYF
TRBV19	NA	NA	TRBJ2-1	TGTGCCAGTTCCATGGGGCAGACACACCGCAATGAGCAGTTCTTC	CASSMGQTHRNEQFF
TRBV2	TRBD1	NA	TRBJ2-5	TGTGCCAGCAGCGCAGGGACAGGGCCTCAAGAGACCCAGTACTTC	CASSAGTGPQETQYF
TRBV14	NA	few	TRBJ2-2	TGTGCCAGCAGCCCGGACTTCGCGAACACCGGGGAGCTGTTTTTT	CASSPDFANTGELFF
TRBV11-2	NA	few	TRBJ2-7	TGTGCCAGCAGCCTTGGACAGTCCGCCTACGAGCAGTACTTC	CASSLGQSAYEQYF
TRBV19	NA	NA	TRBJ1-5	TGTGCCAGTAGTAGCCGACTCAATCAGCCCCAGCATTTT	CASSSRLNQPQHF
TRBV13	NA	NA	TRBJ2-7	TGTGCCAGCAGCGAAAAATTAACAACAGGGCCGAGTTCCTACGAGCAGTACTTC	CASSEKLTTGPSSYEQYF
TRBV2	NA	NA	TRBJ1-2	TGTGCCAGAGAAAGTCCCCAGGGCCATCTTGATTCATCCAACTATGGCTACACCTTC	CARESPQGHLDSSNYGYTF
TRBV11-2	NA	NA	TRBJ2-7	TGTGCCAGCAGCTTAGCAGGTGACATTTGGAACGAGCAGTACTTC	CASSLAGDIWNEQYF
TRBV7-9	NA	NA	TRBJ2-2	TGTGCCGAAGTTAGGGGCACCGGGGAGCTGTTTTTT	CAEVRGTGELFF
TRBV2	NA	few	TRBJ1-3	TGTGCCAGCAGTAAAAAAACCGGGGACTGGAGCTCTGGAAACACCATATATTTT	CASSKKTGDWSSGNTIYF
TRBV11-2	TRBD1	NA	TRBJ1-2	TGTGCCAGCAGCCAGTGGACAGGGGAGTTCTATGGCTACACCTTC	CASSQWTGEFYGYTF
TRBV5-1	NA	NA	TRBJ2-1	TGCGCCAGCAGCTTGTCTTGGGGGCCAAATGAGCAGTTCTTC	CASSLSWGPNEQFF
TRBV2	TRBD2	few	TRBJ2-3	TGTGCCAGCAGTGACCTATCCGGGGGGGTAACAGATACGCAGTATTTT	CASSDLSGGVTDTQYF
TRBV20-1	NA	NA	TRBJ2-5	TGCAGTGCCCCCGCGGTGCAGACCCAGTACTTC	CSAPAVQTQYF
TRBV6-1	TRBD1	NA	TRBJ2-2	TGTGCCAGTACAGTAGGGGGCTACACCGGGGAGCTGTTTTTT	CASTVGGYTGELFF
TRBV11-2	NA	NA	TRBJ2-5	TGTGCCAGCAGCTTAGCTCGGGGCCTAGCGAATGAGTACCAAGAGACCCAGTACTTC	CASSLARGLANEYQETQYF
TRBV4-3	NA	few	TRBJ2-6	TGCGCCAGCAGCCAAGCGCTGGGGCATTCTGGGGCCAACGTCCTGACTTTC	CASSQALGHSGANVLTF
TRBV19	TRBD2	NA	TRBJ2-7	TGTGCCAGTAGTATTCTAGCGGGAGTGTACGAGCAGTACTTC	CASSILAGVYEQYF
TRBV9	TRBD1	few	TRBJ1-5	TGTGCCAGCAGCGTCTCAGGGGGTTCCGGGGCGCAGCCCCAGCATTTT	CASSVSGGSGAQPQHF
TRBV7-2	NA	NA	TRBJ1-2	TGTGCCAGCAGCTTAGATGGGTCAGACTTCTATGGCTACACCTTC	CASSLDGSDFYGYTF
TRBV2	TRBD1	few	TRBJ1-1	TGTGCCAGCAGCCAGCTCCCAGGGGGCGCAGGTACGGACACTGAAGCTTTCTTT	CASSQLPGGAGTDTEAFF
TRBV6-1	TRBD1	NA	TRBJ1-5	TGTGCCAGCAGTGATAGAGGACAGGGCCATCAGCCCCAGCATTTT	CASSDRGQGHQPQHF
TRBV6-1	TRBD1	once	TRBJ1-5	TGTGCCAGCAGTGGGGTGGGGACAGGGAGTTCGGGCAATCAGCCCCAGCATTTT	CASSGVGTGSSGNQPQHF
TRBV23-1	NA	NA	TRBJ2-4	TGCGCCAGCGGAGGGACCACAGGGGCCAAGCCCAAAAACATTCAGTACTTC	CASGGTTGAKPKNIQYF
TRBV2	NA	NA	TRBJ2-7	TGTGCCAGCAGTGATCACATTACCTACGAGCAGTACTTC	CASSDHITYEQYF
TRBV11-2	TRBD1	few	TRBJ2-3	TGTGCCAGCAGTTCGTACAGGGGGCGGGCAGATACGCAGTATTTT	CASSSYRGRADTQYF
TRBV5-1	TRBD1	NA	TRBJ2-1	TGCGCCAGCAGCTTGGAAGGGGGCCCCCTCAATGAGCAGTTCTTC	CASSLEGGPLNEQFF
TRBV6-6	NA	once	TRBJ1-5	TGTGCCAGCAGTAGCAGGCAAGCGGGCAATCAGCCCCAGCATTTT	CASSSRQAGNQPQHF
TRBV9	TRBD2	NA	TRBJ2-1	TGTGCCAGCAGCGTCGGGACTAGCGGGGGGGCCGACAATGAGCAGTTCTTC	CASSVGTSGGADNEQFF
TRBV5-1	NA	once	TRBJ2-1	TGCGCCAGCAGCTTGGAGCGACTGAGACCCCTTCTCAGTAATGAGCAGTTCTTC	CASSLERLRPLLSNEQFF
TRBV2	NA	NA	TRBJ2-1	TGTGCCAGCAGTGGGCCCCCCAGGGATGAGCAGTTCTTC	CASSGPPRDEQFF
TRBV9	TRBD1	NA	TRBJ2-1	TGTGCCAGCAGCGACCGGGACAGGGGACACAATGAGCAGTTCTTC	CASSDRDRGHNEQFF
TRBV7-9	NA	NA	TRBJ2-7	TGTGCCAGCAGCCCCGACAGCTGGGTCCACGAGCAGTACTTC	CASSPDSWVHEQYF
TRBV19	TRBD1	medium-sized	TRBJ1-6	TGTGCCAGCCGGGACAGGGGGCCGAGCCACTATTCACCCCTCCACTTT	CASRDRGPSHYSPLHF
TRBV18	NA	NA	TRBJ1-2	TGTGCCAGCTCACCCCAGGACTATGGCTACACCTTC	CASSPQDYGYTF
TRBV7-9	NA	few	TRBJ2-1	TGTGCCAGCAGCTTAGGGCTAGCGAGCGATGAGCAGTTCTTC	CASSLGLASDEQFF
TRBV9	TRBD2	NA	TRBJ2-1	TGTGCCAGCAGCCAGCGAAGCGGGGGGCCCCGAGGGAATGAGCAGTTCTTC	CASSQRSGGPRGNEQFF
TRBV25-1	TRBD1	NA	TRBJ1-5	TGTGCCAGCAGTTCCCAGGGGGCGGGTCAGCCCCAGCATTTT	CASSSQGAGQPQHF